This T cell receptor (beta chain) came from a study of blood T cell repertoires in COVID-19. Original processing notes: Amplification from reference gene primers served as the basis for estimated nucleated cell counts. Method: immunoSEQ multiplex PCR; TCRdb's copy keeps in-frame clones and lacks some. That table gives V, J and clone size, and the DNA gave D and trimming. Of 250,000 or so clones listed, about nine tenths are singletons. V lost 1 base to trimming and J lost 5 bases; unmatched junction nucleotides: 15. The CDR3 is made up of 18 amino acids. Germline CDR1 reads MGHDK; CDR2 reads SYGVNS. The chain links TRBV25-1 to TRBJ1-1; 8 nucleotides match TRBD1. The sample taken for sequencing was peripheral blood. The receptor comes from a man aged 25-40 years with COVID-19, enrolled during active disease. For the CDR3, the DNA is TGTGCCAGCAGTGAATTGGGGGCCAGGGGGCCGGAACGGACTGAAGCTTTCTTT. Protein sequence: CASSELGARGPERTEAFF.